The 9 T cell receptor beta chains reported below all come from one sample, sequenced in a study of blood T cell repertoires in COVID-19. Clones were read by immunoSEQ multiplex PCR, and TCRdb kept only the in-frame ones, dropping some. The table records about 250,000 clones, approximately 85% of them present only once. The sequenced sample consisted of peripheral blood. Every receptor here comes from a human donor with COVID-19, enrolled during active disease. The donor label of this sample is uncertain.

This chain uses TRBV11-3 with TRBJ2-3; no reliable D call. This CDR3 spans 13 amino acids. The germline CDR1 and CDR2 sequences are SGHNT and YENEEA. V was shortened by 5 bases and J by 4 bases, with 10 bases between the two germline ends. CDR3 in amino acids: CASSLYSPDTQYF. The CDR3, as DNA: TGTGCCAGCAGCCTCTACTCCCCAGATACGCAGTATTTT.

The genes are TRBV6-5 and TRBJ1-2, with TRBD1 identical over 10 bases. This CDR3 contains 13 residues. Germline V gene data show CDR1 as MNHEY and CDR2 as SVGAGI. V shed 6 bases, J shed 5 bases, and the junction held 3 bases outside the gene matches. CDR3 region: CASRGTGEYGYTF. CDR3 sequence (DNA): TGTGCCAGCAGGGGGACAGGGGAGTATGGCTACACCTTC.

The chain recombines TRBV28 with TRBJ2-4, with TRBD2 as a possible D gene (6 bases). Germline V gives CDR1 MDHEN, CDR2 SYDVKM. The CDR3 has 17 amino acids. The ends were cut back, 0 bases at V and 6 bases at J, with 18 bases in the middle. This CDR3 reads CASSLWASGVDRNIQYF. DNA for the CDR3: TGTGCCAGCAGTTTATGGGCGTCGGGAGTTGATAGAAACATTCAGTACTTC.

This chain joins TRBV28 and TRBJ1-1, with 7 bases that match TRBD1. Germline V lookup: CDR1 MDHEN, CDR2 SYDVKM. J gave up 5 bases and V 7 bases, and 4 bases lay outside the gene matches. The CDR3 length is 12 residues. Here the CDR3 reads CASTTGDTEAFF. CDR3 DNA: TGTGCCAGCACCACAGGGGATACTGAAGCTTTCTTT.

The V and J genes are TRBV5-8 and TRBJ2-7; tentatively, D is TRBD1 (6 bases). Germline V gene lookup returns CDR1 SGHTS and CDR2 YDEGEE. The CDR3 is 16 amino acids. V shed 3 bases and J shed 5 bases, with 21 bases lying between them. The CDR3 is CASSSRTGPSGHEQYF. As DNA, the CDR3 is TGTGCCAGCAGCTCCCGCACAGGGCCCTCGGGCCACGAGCAGTACTTC.

The genes are TRBV2 and TRBJ2-3; 9 bases match TRBD1. CDR3 length: 15 residues. V shed 7 bases, J shed 3 bases, and the junction held 8 bases outside the gene matches. In germline, CDR1 is SNHLY, CDR2 FYNNEI. For the CDR3, the DNA is TGTGCCAGCACTGGGGGACAGGGCTGGACAGATACGCAGTATTTT. It codes for CASTGGQGWTDTQYF.

This sequence joins TRBV28 and TRBJ1-2; a possible D gene is TRBD1 (6 bases). The CDR3 has 12 residues. The germline CDR1 and CDR2 sequences are MDHEN and SYDVKM. Trimming left V 6 bases short and J 5 bases short, with 10 bases between. DNA for the CDR3: TGTGCCAGCAGGACTGGACAGTATGGCTACACCTTC. This gives the protein CASRTGQYGYTF.

V is TRBV6-5 and J is TRBJ1-5; 8 nucleotides agree with TRBD1. Germline assignment: CDR1 MNHEY and CDR2 SVGAGI. J gave up 4 bases and V 6 bases, and 5 bases lay outside the gene matches. The CDR3 sequence is 14 residues long. The CDR3 sequence: CASRVTGANQPQHF. CDR3 in DNA: TGTGCCAGCAGGGTGACAGGGGCTAATCAGCCCCAGCATTTT.

This clone was seen only a few times. This chain joins TRBV28 and TRBJ1-1, with D possibly TRBD1 on 5 matching bases. V was clipped by 5 bases and J by 6 bases, with 22 bases between them. CDR3 size: 16 residues. Germline V gene sequence: CDR1 MDHEN, CDR2 SYDVKM. This CDR3 reads CASSPRASPKGAEAFF. The CDR3 region has the DNA TGTGCCAGCAGTCCCCGCGCCTCTCCGAAAGGGGCTGAAGCTTTCTTT.